The sequence of this T cell receptor beta chain was determined in a study of vaccination effects on CD4 cells after COVID-19. Sequenced by immunoSEQ multiplex PCR; TCRdb stores in-frame clones only, minus some. The sample has about 54,000 clones; roughly 76% are singletons. Broader study findings: There was marked clonal contraction among infection- and vaccine-induced clones late after vaccination.

Antigen-specific CD4+ T cell clonotypes were called by their expansion after viral peptide-pool culture in ViraFEST. CD4+ T cells were isolated after about nine days of culture. Cells had half their medium changed to IL-2 medium on days 3 and 7. A note on this clone: Its antigen is unidentified.

The source was CD4+ T cells from PBMCs cultured with HCoV-229E spike peptides, collected before COVID-19 vaccination. The clonotype comes from a human donor who received a COVID-19 vaccine.

CDR3 sequence (DNA): TGTGCCAGCAGCCCTGGGGGGAGCACAGATACGCAGTATTTT. Protein product: CASSPGGSTDTQYF. The chain recombines TRBV28 with TRBJ2-3, with D perhaps TRBD2 (6 bases). V was trimmed by 6 bases and J by 0 bases, leaving 10 bases between them. Germline V gene sequence: CDR1 MDHEN, CDR2 SYDVKM. The CDR3 length is 14 residues.